Each of the 9 T cell receptor beta chains below was sequenced from the same sample in a study of blood T cells in healthy people across ages. A second PCR, run for about 6 to 11 cycles, used a sample-barcoded 5' primer plus a J-beta primer mix. TCRdb itself ran the 5' RACE reads through MiXCR, one entry per CDR3 protein. This sample carries 780,000 or so distinct CDR3 sequences, approximately 53% of them seen once, and the ten largest clones take 20% to 30%. The sample taken for sequencing was blood. The receptors originated from a man between 40 and 49 years old in good health.

The gene calls are TRBV3-1 and TRBJ2-5, with 9 bases matching TRBD2. CDR1 is LGHDT, CDR2 YNNKEL, per germline (reference sequence). V was clipped by 1 base and J by 5 bases; unmatched bases: 8. This CDR3 is 16 amino acids long. The CDR3 nucleotides read TGTGCCAGCAGCCAAGGAGCGGCGGGAGGGTTGGAGACCCAGTACTTC. Translating gives CASSQGAAGGLETQYF.

This clonotype is a singleton in its sample. This sequence joins TRBV4-1 and TRBJ2-3, with 8 bases matching TRBD2. Germline V gene data show CDR1 as MGHRA and CDR2 as YSYEKL. This CDR3 is 15 amino acids long. Trimming cost V 0 bases and J 7 bases; bases outside gene matches: 6. The CDR3, as DNA: TGCGCCAGCAGCCAAGACGGGAGGGCCTCATATACGCAGTATTTT. Its protein product is CASSQDGRASYTQYF.

This sequence joins TRBV28 and TRBJ1-5; 9 bases fit TRBD1. J lost 7 bases, V lost 2 bases, and 6 bases had no gene match. CDR3 length: 15 residues. CDR1 and CDR2 from the germline V gene are MDHEN and SYDVKM. Here the CDR3 reads CASSLPGQGTQPQHF. CDR3 coding DNA: TGTGCCAGCAGTTTACCGGGACAGGGTACGCAGCCCCAGCATTTT.

In this sample, this clonotype turned up once. This sequence joins TRBV29-1 and TRBJ2-7; 7 nucleotides line up with TRBD1. Germline CDR1 and CDR2: SQVTM and ANQGSEA. V trimming: 6 bases; J trimming: 9 bases; junction bases outside the gene matches: 8. The CDR3 runs to 11 residues. DNA of the CDR3: TGCAGCGTCGATAGCCCAGGGGGGCAGTACTTC. As protein: CSVDSPGGQYF.

V is TRBV4-1 and J is TRBJ2-1, with TRBD2 identical over 7 bases. There are 16 residues in the CDR3. Trimming removed 7 bases from V and 7 bases from J; junction bases left unmatched: 16. Germline values: CDR1 MGHRA, CDR2 YSYEKL. CDR3 amino acids: CASKPTEAGNENEQFF. The CDR3 coding sequence is TGCGCCAGCAAGCCAACCGAAGCGGGGAATGAGAATGAGCAGTTCTTC.

The chain couples TRBV7-2 to TRBJ2-7; weak D call: TRBD2 (7 bases). The CDR3 has 16 residues. Trimming left V 1 base short and J 0 bases short, with 13 bases between. CDR1 and CDR2 (germline): SGHTA, FQGNSA. The CDR3 here is CASSLVGRGHSYEQYF. The CDR3 DNA follows: TGTGCCAGCAGCTTAGTGGGGCGGGGGCACTCCTACGAGCAGTACTTC.

This clonotype was found a few times. The chain couples TRBV6-5 to TRBJ2-3, with D maybe TRBD2 (5 bases). Trimming left V 6 bases short and J 4 bases short, with 14 bases between. CDR1 and CDR2 (germline): MNHEY, SVGAGI. The CDR3 consists of 14 residues. Here the CDR3 reads CASRGRGRPDTQYF. The CDR3 coding sequence is TGTGCCAGCAGGGGCCGGGGTCGACCAGATACGCAGTATTTT.

This clonotype showed up just a few times. The CDR3 sequence: CASSNPSGNTGELFF. The CDR3 DNA follows: TGTGCCAGCAGTAACCCGAGCGGGAACACCGGGGAGCTGTTTTTT. The chain uses TRBV6-2 or TRBV6-3 and TRBJ2-2; the D gene is possibly TRBD2 (5 bases). V lost 5 bases, J lost 1 base, and 11 bases lay in between. Germline CDR1 and CDR2: MNHEY and SVGEGT. CDR3 length: 15 residues.

V and J are TRBV14 and TRBJ2-7; 7 bases agree with TRBD1. V was pared by 0 bases and J by 3 bases, with 5 bases of the junction left unmatched. Germline CDR1 SGHDN, CDR2 FVKESK. The CDR3 totals 15 residues. CDR3: CASSQDRGGYYEQYF. Here the CDR3 DNA reads TGTGCCAGCAGCCAAGACCGAGGGGGCTACTACGAGCAGTACTTC.